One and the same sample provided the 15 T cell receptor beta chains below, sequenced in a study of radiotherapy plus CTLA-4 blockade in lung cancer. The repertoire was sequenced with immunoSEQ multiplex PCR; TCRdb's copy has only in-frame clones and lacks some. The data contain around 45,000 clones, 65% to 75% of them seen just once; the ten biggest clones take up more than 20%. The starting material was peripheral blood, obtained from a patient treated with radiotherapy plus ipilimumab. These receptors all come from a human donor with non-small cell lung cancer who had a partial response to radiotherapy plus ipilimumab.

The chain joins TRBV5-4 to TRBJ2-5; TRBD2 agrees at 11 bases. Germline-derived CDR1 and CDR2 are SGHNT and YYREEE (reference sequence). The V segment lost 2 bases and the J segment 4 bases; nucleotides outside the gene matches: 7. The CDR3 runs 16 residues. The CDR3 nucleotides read TGTGCCAGCAGCTTATTTGCTAGCGGGGGGACAGAGACCCAGTACTTC. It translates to CASSLFASGGTETQYF.

The CDR3 DNA reads as TGTGCCAGCAGCTACGGATTCGCGGGGACTAGCGGGAATTACGAGCAGTACTTC. Protein sequence: CASSYGFAGTSGNYEQYF. The chain joins TRBV11-2 to TRBJ2-7, with 13 nucleotides matching TRBD2. V lost 4 bases to trimming and J lost 4 bases; unmatched junction nucleotides: 13. The CDR3 spans 18 residues. The germline CDR1 and CDR2 sequences are SGHAT and FQNNGV.

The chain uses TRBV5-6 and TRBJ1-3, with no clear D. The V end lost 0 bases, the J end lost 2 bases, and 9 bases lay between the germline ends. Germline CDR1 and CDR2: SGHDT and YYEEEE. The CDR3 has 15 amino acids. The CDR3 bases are TGTGCCAGCAGCTTGGGAGTAATTCCTGGAAACACCATATATTTT. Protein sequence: CASSLGVIPGNTIYF.

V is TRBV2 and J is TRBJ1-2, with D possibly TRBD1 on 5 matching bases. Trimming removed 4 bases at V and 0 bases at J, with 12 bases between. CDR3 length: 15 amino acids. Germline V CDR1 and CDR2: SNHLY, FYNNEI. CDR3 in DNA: TGTGCCAGCAGTGGCGGGGGGAATGCTAACTATGGCTACACCTTC. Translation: CASSGGGNANYGYTF. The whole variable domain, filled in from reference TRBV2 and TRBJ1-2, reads EPEVTQTPSHQVTQMGQEVILRCVPISNHLYFYWYRQILGQKVEFLVSFYNNEISEKSEIFDDQFSVERPDGSNFTLKIRSTKLEDSAMYFCASSGGGNANYGYTFGSGTRLTVV.

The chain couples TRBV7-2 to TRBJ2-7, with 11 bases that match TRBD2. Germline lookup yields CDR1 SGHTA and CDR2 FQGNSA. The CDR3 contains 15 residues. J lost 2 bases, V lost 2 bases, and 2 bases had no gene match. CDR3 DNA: TGTGCCAGCAGCTTAAGACTAGCGGGGACCTACGAGCAGTACTTC. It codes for CASSLRLAGTYEQYF.

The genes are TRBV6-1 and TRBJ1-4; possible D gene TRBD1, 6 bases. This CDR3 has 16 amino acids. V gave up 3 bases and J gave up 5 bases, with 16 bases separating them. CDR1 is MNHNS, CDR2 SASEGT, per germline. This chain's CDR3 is CASSDLFGQTNEKLFF. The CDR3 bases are TGTGCCAGCAGTGACCTATTCGGACAGACGAATGAAAAACTGTTTTTT.

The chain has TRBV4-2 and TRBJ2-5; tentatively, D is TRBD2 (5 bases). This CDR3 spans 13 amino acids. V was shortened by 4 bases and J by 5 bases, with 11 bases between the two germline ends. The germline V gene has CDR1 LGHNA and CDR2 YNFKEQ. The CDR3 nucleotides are TGTGCCAGCAGCCTCGATCAGCGGGAGACCCAGTACTTC. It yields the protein CASSLDQRETQYF.

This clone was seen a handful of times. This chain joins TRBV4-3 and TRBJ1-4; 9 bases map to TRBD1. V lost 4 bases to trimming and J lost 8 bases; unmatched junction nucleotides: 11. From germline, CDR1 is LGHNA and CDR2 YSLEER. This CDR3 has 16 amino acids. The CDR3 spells CASSRYPGQGGEKLFF. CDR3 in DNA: TGCGCCAGCAGCCGCTATCCGGGACAGGGAGGGGAAAAACTGTTTTTT.

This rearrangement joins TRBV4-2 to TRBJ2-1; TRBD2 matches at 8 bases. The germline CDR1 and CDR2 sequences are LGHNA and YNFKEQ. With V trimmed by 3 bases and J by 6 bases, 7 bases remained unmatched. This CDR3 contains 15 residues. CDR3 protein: CASSHPGLGPNEQFF. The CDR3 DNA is TGTGCCAGCAGCCACCCGGGACTAGGTCCCAATGAGCAGTTCTTC.

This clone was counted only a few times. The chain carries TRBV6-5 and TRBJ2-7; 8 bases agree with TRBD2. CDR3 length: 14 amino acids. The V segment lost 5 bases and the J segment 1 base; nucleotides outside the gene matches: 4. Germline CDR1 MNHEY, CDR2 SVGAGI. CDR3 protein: CASSRTSISYEQYF. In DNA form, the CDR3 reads TGTGCCAGCAGTAGGACTAGCATTTCCTACGAGCAGTACTTC.

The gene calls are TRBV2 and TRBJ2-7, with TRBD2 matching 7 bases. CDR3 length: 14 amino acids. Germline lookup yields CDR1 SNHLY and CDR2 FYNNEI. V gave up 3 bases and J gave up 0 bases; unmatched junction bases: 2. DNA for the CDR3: TGTGCCAGCAGTGAGCTAGCGGCCTCCTACGAGCAGTACTTC. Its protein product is CASSELAASYEQYF.

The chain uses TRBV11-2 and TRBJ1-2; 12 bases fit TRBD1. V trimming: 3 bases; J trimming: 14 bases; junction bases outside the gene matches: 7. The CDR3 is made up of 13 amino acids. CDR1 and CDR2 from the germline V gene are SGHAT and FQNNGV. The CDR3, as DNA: TGTGCCAGCAGCTTTGGGACAGGGGGCGCCGGGACCTTC. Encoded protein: CASSFGTGGAGTF.

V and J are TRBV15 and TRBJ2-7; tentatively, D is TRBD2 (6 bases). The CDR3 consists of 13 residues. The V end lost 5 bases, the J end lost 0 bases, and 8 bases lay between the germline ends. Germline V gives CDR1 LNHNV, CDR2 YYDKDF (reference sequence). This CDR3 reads CATSRGNSYEQYF. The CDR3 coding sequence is TGTGCCACCAGCCGGGGGAACTCCTACGAGCAGTACTTC. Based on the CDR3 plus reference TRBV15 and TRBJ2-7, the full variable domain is DAMVIQNPRYQVTQFGKPVTLSCSQTLNHNVMYWYQQKSSQAPKLLFHYYDKDFNNEADTPDNFQSRRPNTSFCFLDIRSPGLGDTAMYLCATSRGNSYEQYFGPGTRLTVT.

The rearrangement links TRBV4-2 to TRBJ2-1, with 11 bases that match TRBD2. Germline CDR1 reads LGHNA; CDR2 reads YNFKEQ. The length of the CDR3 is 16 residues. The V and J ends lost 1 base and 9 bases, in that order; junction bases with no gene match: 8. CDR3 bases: TGTGCCAGCAGCCAAGGGAATAGCGGGGGGGTGGGTGAGCAGTTCTTC. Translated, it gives CASSQGNSGGVGEQFF.

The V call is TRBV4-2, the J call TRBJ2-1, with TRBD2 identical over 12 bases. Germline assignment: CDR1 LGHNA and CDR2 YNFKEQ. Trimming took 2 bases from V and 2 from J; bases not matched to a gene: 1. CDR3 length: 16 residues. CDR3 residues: CASSQSSGGAYNEQFF. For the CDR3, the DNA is TGTGCCAGCAGCCAATCTAGCGGGGGGGCCTACAATGAGCAGTTCTTC.